These 8 T cell receptor beta chains were all obtained from the same sample, sequenced in a study of blood T cell repertoires in COVID-19. This table comes from immunoSEQ multiplex PCR, and its TCRdb copy is limited to in-frame clones, with some not included. This sample has hundreds of thousands of clones, with approximately 80% found just once. Sequencing was done on a sample of peripheral blood. The source is a man of 80 years or more with acute or convalescent COVID-19.

The chain links TRBV6-1 to TRBJ2-2; no clear D. This CDR3 has 16 amino acids. CDR1 and CDR2 from the germline V gene are MNHNS and SASEGT. Trimming stripped 2 bases from V and 1 base from J, with 11 bases between. The CDR3 spells CASSEHVDMNTGELFF. In DNA form, the CDR3 reads TGTGCCAGCAGTGAACACGTTGACATGAACACCGGGGAGCTGTTTTTT.

The rearrangement links TRBV19 to TRBJ1-1; tentatively, D is TRBD1 (5 bases). Germline CDR1 reads LNHDA; CDR2 reads SQIVND (reference sequence). Trimming took 4 bases from V and 0 from J, leaving 12 bases between them. The CDR3 runs to 15 residues. CDR3 in amino acids: CASSTLTVLNTEAFF. The CDR3 nucleotides read TGTGCCAGTAGTACATTGACAGTCCTGAACACTGAAGCTTTCTTT.

This clone has a single count. The rearrangement joins TRBV7-2 to TRBJ2-2, with D unclear. This CDR3 comprises 12 residues. With 5 bases removed from V and 8 bases from J, the gap between germline ends came to 9 bases. Per germline, CDR1 SGHTA and CDR2 FQGNSA. For the CDR3, the DNA is TGTGCCAGCAGCCCCGAGGTAGGGGAGCTGTTTTTT. Translating gives CASSPEVGELFF.

The chain couples TRBV4-1 to TRBJ2-6, with D possibly being TRBD1 (5 bases). Germline-derived CDR1 and CDR2 are MGHRA and YSYEKL. This CDR3 has 17 amino acids. V lost 5 bases to trimming and J lost 5 bases, with 19 bases between them. CDR3 in DNA: TGCGCCAGCAGCGAAGGTGGGGCTTTGAGCCGGGCCAACGTCCTGACTTTC. This codes for CASSEGGALSRANVLTF.

The sample holds one count of this clone. The genes are TRBV6-6 and TRBJ2-2, with 8 bases that match TRBD1. V lost 5 bases and J lost 3; bases outside the gene matches: 5. The CDR3 has 15 amino acids. The germline V gene has CDR1 MNHNY and CDR2 SVGAGI (reference sequence). The chain's CDR3 is CASSPGGLDTGELFF. DNA for the CDR3: TGTGCCAGCAGTCCAGGGGGCCTGGACACCGGGGAGCTGTTTTTT.

This clone was recorded once. The chain is built from TRBV4-2 and TRBJ2-1; 7 positions agree with TRBD2. Germline CDR1 reads LGHNA; CDR2 reads YNFKEQ. The CDR3 has 15 amino acids. Trimming at V came to 6 bases and at J to 5 bases, leaving 10 bases not matched to a gene. CDR3: CASRVSGQANNEQFF. DNA of the CDR3: TGTGCCAGCAGGGTTAGCGGGCAGGCAAACAATGAGCAGTTCTTC.

The chain employs TRBV28 and TRBJ1-5, with TRBD1 matching 8 bases. The junction had 4 bases not matched to a gene; V was cut back by 3 bases and J by 0 bases. The CDR3 length is 16 residues. The germline V gene encodes CDR1 MDHEN and CDR2 SYDVKM. The chain's CDR3 is CASSFRTGHSNQPQHF. CDR3 nucleotides: TGTGCCAGCAGTTTCAGGACAGGGCATAGCAATCAGCCCCAGCATTTT. Full variable domain (rest looked up from reference TRBV28 and TRBJ1-5): DVKVTQSSRYLVKRTGEKVFLECVQDMDHENMFWYRQDPGLGLRLIYFSYDVKMKEKGDIPEGYSVSREKKERFSLILESASTNQTSMYLCASSFRTGHSNQPQHFGDGTRLSIL.

The chain employs TRBV2 and TRBJ1-5, with a weak D call TRBD1 (5 bases). Trimming took 6 bases from V and 0 from J, leaving 15 bases between them. The germline V gene encodes CDR1 SNHLY and CDR2 FYNNEI. The length of the CDR3 is 16 residues. The CDR3 DNA reads TGTGCCAGCAGCCTAACGGGGGGTTATAGCAATCAGCCCCAGCATTTT. This encodes CASSLTGGYSNQPQHF. Full variable domain (rest looked up from reference TRBV2 and TRBJ1-5): EPEVTQTPSHQVTQMGQEVILRCVPISNHLYFYWYRQILGQKVEFLVSFYNNEISEKSEIFDDQFSVERPDGSNFTLKIRSTKLEDSAMYFCASSLTGGYSNQPQHFGDGTRLSIL.